This TCR beta chain is drawn from a study of Ad26.COV2.S vaccination and SARS-CoV-2 variants. Study results and limitations: With respect to non-spike TCR breadth, vaccine and placebo recipients were similar.

The data were produced by immunoSEQ multiplex PCR, yet TCRdb's version contains in-frame clones alone and is incomplete. This sample has about 350,000 clones, with approximately 84% found just once. Germline V gene lookup returns CDR1 SGHTA and CDR2 FQGNSA. After removal of 1 base from V and 0 bases from J, the junction contained 6 bases not matched to a gene. The CDR3 extends over 17 amino acids. As regards this clone: Its antigen is not identified.

The treatment: around 19 received Ad26.COV2.S at low or high dose, single or two shots; roughly five received placebo; per-sample allocation not given. Vaccine and placebo recipients were sampled on day 63 after the first injection. Donation came from an adult in Boston who was aged 18-55 years. V and J are TRBV7-2 and TRBJ1-3, with TRBD1 matching over 7 bases. This material consisted of peripheral blood, taken in a trial of Ad26.COV2.S vaccine versus placebo. The clonotype originates from a person between 18 and 65 years old who received the Ad26.COV2.S COVID-19 vaccine or a placebo. The CDR3 region has the DNA TGTGCCAGCAGCTTAGACCCAGGGGGACTCTCTGGAAACACCATATATTTT. Its translation is CASSLDPGGLSGNTIYF.